The 26 T cell receptor beta chains below were found in one sample sequenced in a study of T-cell reconstitution after alpha-beta-depleted transplantation in children. Preparation of the TCRbeta library used unique molecular identifiers. TCRdb ran MiXCR on the PCR reads and lists one entry per CDR3 protein. This table holds 200,000 to 250,000 distinct CDR3 sequences, about a tenth found once. The sequenced sample was PBMCs from the stem cell graft donor, obtained from the stem cell graft. These receptors came from a human donor who donated a stem cell graft to a child with acute lymphoblastic leukemia.

The V and J genes are TRBV5-5 and TRBJ2-5; the D gene is possibly TRBD2 (5 bases). The CDR3 spans 15 residues. V shed 0 bases and J shed 2 bases, with 11 bases lying between them. Per the germline V gene, CDR1 is SGHKS and CDR2 is YYEKEE (reference sequence). The CDR3 DNA sequence: TGTGCCAGCAGCTTGGGGATAGCGAAACAAGAGACCCAGTACTTC. Its translation: CASSLGIAKQETQYF.

This chain uses TRBV5-1 with TRBJ1-2; 8 bases are a match to TRBD1. This CDR3 is built from 12 residues. Germline assignment: CDR1 SGHRS and CDR2 YFSETQ. Trimming took 3 bases from V and 6 from J; bases not matched to a gene: 1. The chain's CDR3 is CASSSQGDGYTF. CDR3 bases: TGCGCCAGCAGCTCACAGGGGGATGGCTACACCTTC.

The rearrangement joins TRBV11-2 to TRBJ1-5; D remains unclear. Germline CDR1 is SGHAT and CDR2 is FQNNGV. The CDR3 length is 18 residues. V lost 0 bases to trimming and J lost 0 bases, with 15 bases between them. CDR3 protein: CASSLDLQLTYSNQPQHF. The CDR3 region has the DNA TGTGCCAGCAGCTTAGATTTACAGCTTACATATAGCAATCAGCCCCAGCATTTT.

The chain combines TRBV5-1 with TRBJ2-1, with a tentative D call TRBD1 (6 bases). Trimming stripped 0 bases from V and 9 bases from J, with 7 bases between. This CDR3 spans 12 amino acids. Germline V gives CDR1 SGHRS, CDR2 YFSETQ. The CDR3 sequence is CASSLAGVEQFF. The CDR3 DNA reads TGCGCCAGCAGCTTGGCAGGGGTTGAGCAGTTCTTC. The complete variable domain, with remaining parts taken from reference TRBV5-1 and TRBJ2-1, reads KAGVTQTPRYLIKTRGQQVTLSCSPISGHRSVSWYQQTPGQGLQFLFEYFSETQRNKGNFPGRFSGRQFSNSRSEMNVSTLELGDSALYLCASSLAGVEQFFGPGTRLTVL.

Ten or more counts support this clonotype. V usage is TRBV10-3 and J usage is TRBJ2-7, with 9 bases identical to TRBD1. Trimming cost V 7 bases and J 3 bases; bases outside gene matches: 7. Germline CDR1 is ENHRY and CDR2 is SYGVKD. The CDR3 consists of 14 residues. The CDR3 nucleotides are TGTGCCATCATACCGGGACAGGGAAGCTACGAGCAGTACTTC. Translation: CAIIPGQGSYEQYF.

This clonotype has ten or more counts. This sequence joins TRBV5-1 and TRBJ1-3, with D possibly being TRBD1 (5 bases). Germline V gene lookup returns CDR1 SGHRS and CDR2 YFSETQ. The CDR3 totals 14 residues. V was clipped by 4 bases and J by 3 bases, with 11 bases between them. The CDR3 here is CASSIQGSGNTIYF. In nucleotides, the CDR3 is TGCGCCAGCAGCATTCAGGGAAGTGGAAACACCATATATTTT.

The genes are TRBV20-1 and TRBJ1-5; 10 bases line up with TRBD1. Germline values: CDR1 DFQATT, CDR2 SNEGSKA (reference sequence). Unmatched junction bases numbered 10, after V lost 5 bases and J lost 6 bases. CDR3 length: 15 residues. The CDR3: CSAWTSGTGVQPQHF. CDR3 coding DNA: TGCAGTGCTTGGACATCCGGGACAGGGGTTCAGCCCCAGCATTTT.

J is TRBJ2-7 and V is TRBV5-1; no clear D gene. This CDR3 region has 15 residues. Germline V gene data show CDR1 as SGHRS and CDR2 as YFSETQ. V dropped 0 bases and J dropped 0 bases, with 10 bases sitting between them. The CDR3, as DNA: TGCGCCAGCAGCTTGGGGGCCCTTAGCTCCTACGAGCAGTACTTC. It yields the protein CASSLGALSSYEQYF.

The chain couples TRBV29-1 to TRBJ1-2; D uncertain. CDR1 and CDR2 from the germline V gene are SQVTM and ANQGSEA. The CDR3 is 16 amino acids. Trimming removed 7 bases from V and 7 bases from J, with 28 bases in between. The CDR3 loop is CSAKFPLHHSDRGYTF. The CDR3 coding sequence is TGCAGCGCCAAATTCCCCTTACACCACTCGGATCGTGGCTACACCTTC.

There are many counts of this clonotype. The gene calls are TRBV3-1 and TRBJ2-7; D possibly corresponds to TRBD2 (5 bases). Germline lookup yields CDR1 LGHDT and CDR2 YNNKEL (reference sequence). The CDR3 consists of 15 residues. Trimming cost V 1 base and J 3 bases, with 13 bases left between them. Here the CDR3 DNA reads TGTGCCAGCAGCCAAGGAGGGTATGGGTTCTACGAGCAGTACTTC. Translating it yields CASSQGGYGFYEQYF.

This clonotype occurred many times. This chain uses TRBV4-1 with TRBJ2-2; D gene unclear. The CDR3 is 14 residues long. The V end lost 1 base, the J end lost 9 bases, and 12 bases lay between the germline ends. CDR1 is MGHRA, CDR2 YSYEKL, per germline. CDR3 sequence (DNA): TGCGCCAGCAGCCAAGGGCCGCTAGGACGGGAGCTGTTTTTT. Its translation: CASSQGPLGRELFF.

This clonotype turned up a few times. V is TRBV11-2 and J is TRBJ2-2; the match to TRBD1 covers 8 bases. Germline V gene sequence: CDR1 SGHAT, CDR2 FQNNGV. This CDR3 comprises 16 residues. The junction had 11 bases not matched to a gene; V was cut back by 7 bases and J by 4 bases. CDR3 coding DNA: TGTGCCAGCACCCCCGTGACAGGGGTGGCCACCGGGGAGCTGTTTTTT. This encodes CASTPVTGVATGELFF.

There are many counts of this clonotype. This rearrangement joins TRBV10-2 to TRBJ1-2; 7 bases match TRBD1. The CDR3 runs 13 residues. The V segment lost 7 bases and the J segment 4 bases; nucleotides outside the gene matches: 6. CDR1 and CDR2 (germline): WSHSY, SAAADI. The CDR3 here is CASNDRESYGYTF. In DNA, the CDR3 is TGCGCCAGCAACGACAGGGAAAGCTATGGCTACACCTTC.

The sample holds many counts of this clonotype. The V gene is TRBV7-9, the J gene TRBJ1-2; D might be TRBD1 (6 bases). Per germline, CDR1 SEHNR and CDR2 FQNEAQ (reference sequence). The germline V and J ends were trimmed by 5 bases and 2 bases, with 12 bases remaining between them. The CDR3 extends over 14 amino acids. CDR3 in DNA: TGTGCCAGCAGCCGAGACAGGTTAAACTATGGCTACACCTTC. This gives the protein CASSRDRLNYGYTF.

This rearrangement joins TRBV2 to TRBJ2-5; perhaps TRBD1 as D (6 bases). This CDR3 has 17 residues. Trimming removed 8 bases from V and 5 bases from J, with 27 bases in between. The V gene's germline CDR1 is SNHLY and CDR2 FYNNEI. CDR3 in DNA: TGTGCCAGCCTAACTTCCGGTTACAGGGACAATTCGGAGACCCAGTACTTC. The encoded protein is CASLTSGYRDNSETQYF.

This clonotype has only a few counts. V gene TRBV29-1 combines with J gene TRBJ1-2; possibly TRBD1 for D (5 bases). The germline gives CDR1 SQVTM, CDR2 ANQGSEA. The CDR3 has 11 residues. The V and J ends lost 6 bases and 7 bases respectively, with 12 bases between them. The DNA for the CDR3 is TGCAGCGTAGAGCCAGGGCCTGGCTACACCTTC. It yields the protein CSVEPGPGYTF.

This clonotype was observed many times. The chain uses TRBV29-1 and TRBJ1-1; D is unresolved. CDR3 length: 13 residues. V gave up 3 bases and J gave up 5 bases, with 13 bases separating them. Germline V gene lookup returns CDR1 SQVTM and CDR2 ANQGSEA. The CDR3 nucleotides read TGCAGCGTTGAGGTAGCCCCTAGGACTGAAGCTTTCTTT. It yields the protein CSVEVAPRTEAFF.

This clonotype has a handful of counts. This chain joins TRBV27 and TRBJ2-7; no clear D gene. The germline V and J ends were trimmed by 3 bases and 2 bases, with 11 bases remaining between them. This CDR3 has 14 amino acids. The germline V gene encodes CDR1 MNHEY and CDR2 SMNVEV (reference sequence). The CDR3 DNA reads as TGTGCCAGCAGTTTGTTACAGAGTGCCTACGAGCAGTACTTC. Translating it yields CASSLLQSAYEQYF.

This clonotype has a count of ten or more. The chain has TRBV12-3 or TRBV12-4 and TRBJ2-6, with a tentative D call TRBD1 (5 bases). This CDR3 region has 16 residues. The V and J ends lost 5 bases and 4 bases respectively, with 15 bases between them. The CDR3, as DNA: TGTGCCAGCAGTCCCCCCCAGGGCGGAGGGGCCAACGTCCTGACTTTC. Translating gives CASSPPQGGGANVLTF.

This clonotype appeared many times. V is TRBV11-2 and J is TRBJ1-5; weak D call: TRBD1 (6 bases). Trimming shortened V by 5 bases and J by 5 bases, and 13 bases separated the two germline ends. The germline V gene has CDR1 SGHAT and CDR2 FQNNGV. CDR3 length equals 14 residues. The CDR3 is CASSQGGGHQPQHF. The CDR3 DNA sequence: TGTGCCAGCAGCCAGGGAGGGGGGCATCAGCCCCAGCATTTT.

This clonotype was recorded a few times. The chain links TRBV12-3 or TRBV12-4 to TRBJ2-7, with D maybe TRBD2 (5 bases). V was pared by 5 bases and J by 3 bases, with 17 bases between. The CDR3 totals 15 residues. Written as DNA, the CDR3 is TGTGCCAGCAGTCTACTAGACGGTGGGAACTACGAGCAGTACTTC. This sequence encodes CASSLLDGGNYEQYF.

In its sample, this clonotype was seen a few times. The J gene is TRBJ2-7, the V gene TRBV30, with D unresolved. The CDR3 loop spans 12 amino acids. Germline V CDR1 and CDR2: GTSNPN, SVGIG (reference sequence). The V and J ends lost 5 bases and 2 bases respectively, with 10 bases between them. CDR3 sequence (DNA): TGTGCCTGGCAGGACGGAACCTACGAGCAGTACTTC. This translates into CAWQDGTYEQYF.

The table lists this clonotype with a few counts. The J gene is TRBJ2-7, the V gene TRBV5-1; D is ambiguous. This CDR3 contains 13 residues. The germline V and J ends were trimmed by 1 base and 6 bases, with 11 bases remaining between them. Germline lookup yields CDR1 SGHRS and CDR2 YFSETQ. CDR3 nucleotides: TGCGCCAGCAGCTTGTCATCCGTCGCCGAGCAGTACTTC. Its translation is CASSLSSVAEQYF.

The chain uses TRBV5-1 and TRBJ1-1, with TRBD1 as a possible D gene (6 bases). Germline V gene data show CDR1 as SGHRS and CDR2 as YFSETQ. CDR3 size: 15 residues. V was shortened by 1 base and J by 2 bases, with 12 bases between the two germline ends. The CDR3 here is CASSLSGAGNTEAFF. In DNA, the CDR3 is TGCGCCAGCAGCTTGTCGGGGGCGGGTAACACTGAAGCTTTCTTT.

This clonotype was seen a handful of times. The rearrangement joins TRBV3-1 to TRBJ2-5, with D hard to call. V dropped 4 bases and J dropped 1 base, with 13 bases sitting between them. The length of the CDR3 is 15 residues. CDR1 LGHDT and CDR2 YNNKEL come from the germline V gene (reference sequence). DNA of the CDR3: TGTGCCAGCAGCCCACAAGTGGCGGTCCAAGAGACCCAGTACTTC. The encoded protein is CASSPQVAVQETQYF.

This clonotype turned up a few times. The V call is TRBV30, the J call TRBJ1-2; no clear D. The germline V gene encodes CDR1 GTSNPN and CDR2 SVGIG (reference sequence). V lost 2 bases and J lost 8, with 15 bases in between. The CDR3 spans 13 residues. The CDR3 reads CAWSQTVGGGYTF. The CDR3 nucleotides are TGTGCCTGGAGTCAAACGGTTGGCGGAGGCTACACCTTC.